These 9 T cell receptor beta chains came from one sample sequenced in a study of ipilimumab plus nivolumab after autologous stem cell transplantation. The protocol was immunoSEQ multiplex PCR, while the TCRdb copy is restricted to in-frame clones and leaves out a portion. The sample consists of some 46,000 clones, around nine tenths of them appearing once. The sample here was PBMCs, taken in a trial of ipilimumab plus nivolumab as post-transplant consolidation. These receptors originate from a male donor with multiple myeloma.

This clone was detected only a few times. The CDR3 loop is CASSHGRGGDDEQFF. Written as DNA, the CDR3 is TGCGCCAGCAGCCATGGGCGGGGGGGGGACGATGAGCAGTTCTTC. The chain recombines TRBV4-1 with TRBJ2-1; 9 nucleotides line up with TRBD2. V dropped 3 bases and J dropped 8; count of bases not matched to a gene: 8. The CDR3 sequence is 15 residues long. The V gene's germline CDR1 is MGHRA and CDR2 YSYEKL.

This clone has just one count. This chain connects TRBV7-2 to TRBJ1-4; 7 positions agree with TRBD1. With 5 bases clipped from V and 4 bases from J, the junction kept 7 bases outside the gene matches. The length of the CDR3 is 15 residues. The germline gives CDR1 SGHTA, CDR2 FQGNSA. CDR3 DNA: TGTGCCAGCAGCCCCAGGAGACAGGGTAATGAAAAACTGTTTTTT. It specifies CASSPRRQGNEKLFF.

This sequence joins TRBV15 and TRBJ1-1; 10 nucleotides match TRBD1. Germline trimming cut 1 base from V and 5 bases from J; bases unmatched to any gene: 7. Germline CDR1 and CDR2: LNHNV and YYDKDF (reference sequence). CDR3 length equals 16 residues. This CDR3 is CATSRGRTGGRTEAFF. In nucleotides, the CDR3 is TGTGCCACCAGCAGAGGTCGGACAGGGGGTAGAACTGAAGCTTTCTTT. The full variable domain, with the rest looked up from reference TRBV15 and TRBJ1-1, is DAMVIQNPRYQVTQFGKPVTLSCSQTLNHNVMYWYQQKSSQAPKLLFHYYDKDFNNEADTPDNFQSRRPNTSFCFLDIRSPGLGDTAMYLCATSRGRTGGRTEAFFGQGTRLTVV.

The V call is TRBV6-5, the J call TRBJ1-1; 9 bases line up with TRBD1. Losses at the gene ends were 6 bases for V and 9 bases for J; bases not matched to a gene: 11. This CDR3 is 14 amino acids long. Germline assignment: CDR1 MNHEY and CDR2 SVGAGI. The CDR3, as DNA: TGTGCCAGCAGGCCCCGGGACAGGGAAGGAAAAGCTTTCTTT. It codes for CASRPRDREGKAFF.

This chain uses TRBV5-4 with TRBJ2-2; weak D call: TRBD1 (6 bases). Germline loops: CDR1 SGHNT, CDR2 YYREEE (reference sequence). CDR3 length: 14 amino acids. V was cut by 4 bases and J by 4 bases, with 11 bases left in between. The CDR3 bases are TGTGCCAGCAGCGCACAGGGTACCACCGGGGAGCTGTTTTTT. Protein sequence: CASSAQGTTGELFF.

The chain carries TRBV9 and TRBJ2-5, with TRBD1 matching over 12 bases. The CDR3 loop spans 15 amino acids. V lost 0 bases, J lost 5 bases, and 2 bases stayed unmatched. CDR1 and CDR2 from the germline V gene are SGDLS and YYNGEE. For the CDR3, the DNA is TGTGCCAGCAGCGTAGAGGGACAGGGGGCCGAGACCCAGTACTTC. Amino acid sequence: CASSVEGQGAETQYF.

The chain combines TRBV7-2 with TRBJ2-7, with TRBD2 identical over 14 bases. V gave up 5 bases and J gave up 4 bases; unmatched junction bases: 10. Looked up from germline, CDR1 is SGHTA and CDR2 is FQGNSA. This CDR3 comprises 17 residues. The DNA for the CDR3 is TGTGCCAGCAGCATCGATGGGACTAGCGGGAGACGGTACGAGCAGTACTTC. This translates into CASSIDGTSGRRYEQYF.

The CDR3 region is CASTDGLAYYEQYF. CDR3 nucleotide sequence: TGTGCCAGCACCGACGGACTAGCGTACTACGAGCAGTACTTC. The chain carries TRBV6-6 and TRBJ2-7; TRBD2 matches 9 bases. V trimming: 7 bases; J trimming: 3 bases; junction bases outside the gene matches: 7. The CDR3 covers 14 residues. In germline, CDR1 is MNHNY, CDR2 SVGAGI (reference sequence).

The V call is TRBV5-1, the J call TRBJ2-7; no clear D. The V and J ends lost 4 bases and 3 bases respectively, with 8 bases between them. The CDR3 totals 12 residues. Per germline, CDR1 SGHRS and CDR2 YFSETQ. CDR3: CASSLGLYEQYF. Here the CDR3 DNA reads TGCGCCAGCAGCCTTGGTCTCTACGAGCAGTACTTC.